This TCR beta chain was captured by sequencing in a study of T cell responses to AZD1222 COVID-19 vaccine. Measured with immunoSEQ multiplex PCR; TCRdb has only the in-frame clones, and not every one. The table has under 150,000 clones, 75% to 90% seen once. J lost 4 bases, V lost 6 bases, and 6 bases had no gene match. CDR3 size: 15 residues. Germline lookup yields CDR1 MNHEY and CDR2 SVGAGI. This sequence joins TRBV6-5 and TRBJ2-2, with 9 bases matching TRBD1. The specimen comprised peripheral blood, sampled on day 0 of AZD1222 vaccination. The sequence was obtained from an adult in good health. The CDR3 is CASRQQGAVTGELFF. The CDR3 region has the DNA TGTGCCAGCAGGCAACAGGGGGCGGTCACCGGGGAGCTGTTTTTT.